One sample yielded the 10 T cell receptor beta chains listed below, sequenced in a study of neoadjuvant anti-PD-1 for oral cavity cancer. Assay: immunoSEQ multiplex PCR; the TCRdb copy retains only in-frame clones and omits some. The table lists approximately 32,000 clones, more than 75% of them singletons, with 3.5% in the top ten. Source: PBMCs, taken before nivolumab (anti-PD-1) treatment. All receptors derive from a person aged 35-80 years with oral cavity squamous cell carcinoma.

J is TRBJ1-1 and V is TRBV30; D may be TRBD1 (5 bases). CDR1 GTSNPN and CDR2 SVGIG come from the germline V gene (reference sequence). Trimming pared 0 bases from V and 6 bases from J, leaving 5 bases between. This CDR3 spans 11 amino acids. The CDR3 here is CAWSVRAEAFF. The CDR3 DNA reads as TGTGCCTGGAGTGTCAGGGCTGAAGCTTTCTTT.

This sequence joins TRBV4-3 and TRBJ2-3; 9 bases line up with TRBD1. V trimming: 0 bases; J trimming: 3 bases; junction bases outside the gene matches: 4. The germline V gene has CDR1 LGHNA and CDR2 YSLEER. This CDR3 has 16 amino acids. CDR3 loop: CASSQETGGSTDTQYF. CDR3 sequence (DNA): TGCGCCAGCAGCCAAGAGACAGGGGGTAGTACAGATACGCAGTATTTT.

The rearrangement joins TRBV30 to TRBJ1-5; D remains ambiguous. Trimming pared 5 bases from V and 2 bases from J, leaving 10 bases between. CDR1 is GTSNPN, CDR2 SVGIG, per germline (reference sequence). The CDR3 sequence is 13 residues long. CDR3 nucleotides: TGTGCCTGGGCCGAACAAGGCAATCAGCCCCAGCATTTT. Encoded protein: CAWAEQGNQPQHF. The full variable domain, its missing parts supplied by reference TRBV30 and TRBJ1-5, is SQTIHQWPATLVQPVGSPLSLECTVEGTSNPNLYWYRQAAGRGLQLLFYSVGIGQISSEVPQNLSASRPQDRQFILSSKKLLLSDSGFYLCAWAEQGNQPQHFGDGTRLSIL.

This chain's CDR3 is CASSLDVGVGGTDTQYF. In DNA, the CDR3 is TGTGCCAGCAGCTTAGATGTCGGGGTAGGAGGCACAGATACGCAGTATTTT. V and J are TRBV7-6 and TRBJ2-3; TRBD2 might be the D (5 bases). This CDR3 is built from 17 residues. The ends were cut back, 1 base at V and 1 base at J, with 15 bases in the middle. In germline, CDR1 is SGHVS, CDR2 FNYEAQ.

The rearrangement links TRBV29-1 to TRBJ1-3, with D perhaps TRBD1 (6 bases). Germline CDR1 is SQVTM and CDR2 is ANQGSEA. The CDR3 length is 15 residues. V gave up 0 bases and J gave up 5 bases, with 14 bases separating them. Written as DNA, the CDR3 is TGCAGCGTTGAAGATCAGGGCAGGGGCCGAAACACCATATATTTT. This sequence encodes CSVEDQGRGRNTIYF.

The V and J genes are TRBV6-1 and TRBJ1-1; 9 bases map to TRBD1. This CDR3 region has 15 residues. The germline V gene has CDR1 MNHNS and CDR2 SASEGT. Unmatched junction bases numbered 4, after V lost 4 bases and J lost 1 base. The CDR3 region has the DNA TGTGCCAGCAGTGCACAGGGGGCCAAGAACACTGAAGCTTTCTTT. This codes for CASSAQGAKNTEAFF.

The J gene is TRBJ1-2, the V gene TRBV7-9; tentative D call: TRBD1 (5 bases). Germline V gives CDR1 SEHNR, CDR2 FQNEAQ (reference sequence). The CDR3 contains 14 residues. The V end was cut by 3 bases, the J end by 2 bases, with 10 bases between. The CDR3 sequence is CASSLGQNNYGYTF. CDR3 sequence (DNA): TGTGCCAGCAGCTTGGGGCAGAACAACTATGGCTACACCTTC.

The chain is built from TRBV7-6 and TRBJ1-5; no definite D call. The V gene's germline CDR1 is SGHVS and CDR2 FNYEAQ. The CDR3 contains 13 residues. V shed 1 base and J shed 6 bases, with 7 bases lying between them. This chain's CDR3 is CASSLEGSQPQHF. The DNA of the CDR3 is TGTGCCAGCAGCTTAGAGGGTAGTCAGCCCCAGCATTTT. The full variable domain, completed using reference TRBV7-6 and TRBJ1-5, is GAGVSQSPRYKVTKRGQDVALRCDPISGHVSLYWYRQALGQGPEFLTYFNYEAQQDKSGLPNDRFSAERPEGSISTLTIQRTEQRDSAMYRCASSLEGSQPQHFGDGTRLSIL.

The chain links TRBV19 to TRBJ1-4, with D possibly matching TRBD1 (5 bases). Between the trimmed V and J ends, which lost 8 bases and 4 bases, there was a span of 11 bases. The CDR3 totals 13 residues. Germline CDR1 LNHDA, CDR2 SQIVND (reference sequence). CDR3 sequence: CASSDRFNEKLFF. CDR3 bases: TGTGCCAGTTCTGACAGATTTAATGAAAAACTGTTTTTT.

This CDR3 reads CASSGQGREQYF. CDR3 nucleotides: TGTGCCAGCAGCGGACAGGGCAGAGAGCAGTACTTC. The V call is TRBV9, the J call TRBJ2-7, with 7 bases that match TRBD1. The CDR3 totals 12 residues. Looked up from germline, CDR1 is SGDLS and CDR2 is YYNGEE. The ends lost 3 bases at V and 7 bases at J; junction bases unmatched: 4.